This is a list of T cell receptor beta chains from one sample in a study of post-analysis software for immune sequencing data. One entry per CDR3 protein, called by TCRdb with MiXCR from the PCR reads. This table holds roughly 400,000 distinct CDR3 sequences, roughly 38% found once. The sample comprised blood. These receptors were obtained from a girl aged 2 to 9 with multiple sclerosis. The CDR3 runs from the conserved cysteine through the conserved F or W. Not every row has a clone size; where given, it reads once, few, many or a size class.

CDR3 protein	clone size	V gene	J gene
CSVAQVRSYGYTF	few	TRBV29-1	TRBJ1-2
CSALLALAAQETQYF	many	TRBV20-1	TRBJ2-5
CASSVGGNNEQFF	few	TRBV28	TRBJ2-1
CASSLGTSGSSYEQYF	.	TRBV5-1	TRBJ2-7
CASSQDLPVNYGYTF	.	TRBV4-3	TRBJ1-2
CSARDVGGSYEQYF	.	TRBV20-1	TRBJ2-7
CASSLRSAVTGNAAEAFF	few	TRBV5-1	TRBJ1-1
CSARADTQYF	.	TRBV29-1	TRBJ2-3
CASSFQGLSNEKLFF	.	TRBV5-4	TRBJ1-4
CASSPLDNSYGYTF	.	TRBV18	TRBJ1-2
CSAELTGQTYEQYF	few	TRBV29-1	TRBJ2-7
CASKKGASSNSPLHF	.	TRBV4-1	TRBJ1-6
CSARDISNYGYTF	few	TRBV20-1	TRBJ1-2
CASSFGDFTGTTYNEQFF	.	TRBV27	TRBJ2-1
CASSSDGTQYF	.	TRBV5-1	TRBJ2-3
CASSQGNRRGAREQFF	.	TRBV3-1	TRBJ2-1
CASSVVGDRYYNEQFF	.	TRBV9	TRBJ2-1
CASSSSRETQETQYF	.	TRBV13	TRBJ2-5
CSAQRDSYNYGYTF	few	TRBV20-1	TRBJ1-2
CASSLEGAPNSPLHF	.	TRBV5-1	TRBJ1-6
CASSPGLSDTEAFF	.	TRBV7-6	TRBJ1-1
CARSSPGGSLREADTQYF	once	TRBV5-1	TRBJ2-3
CSAVARRTQETQYF	few	TRBV20-1	TRBJ2-5
CASSLGLAIPSTDTQYF	.	TRBV5-1	TRBJ2-3
CASSPQLGQSNAEQFF	.	TRBV12-3/TRBV12-4	TRBJ2-1
CSARDADSGANVLTF	.	TRBV20-1	TRBJ2-6
CSARSTSGDADTQYF	.	TRBV20-1	TRBJ2-3
CSGSAVTYEQYF	many	TRBV20-1	TRBJ2-7
CSVAGSNQPQHF	few	TRBV29-1	TRBJ1-5
CASSLARTGLEEQYF	.	TRBV7-2	TRBJ2-4
CASSAERNTEAFF	.	TRBV2	TRBJ1-1
CASSLGGESEQFF	few	TRBV7-3	TRBJ2-1
CASGRPGRETQYF	few	TRBV12-3/TRBV12-4	TRBJ2-5
CASSSGTIGSVETQYF	.	TRBV6-2/TRBV6-3	TRBJ2-5
CASSDRDIPYGYTF	.	TRBV2	TRBJ1-2
CASSYSLADEQFF	.	TRBV6-5	TRBJ2-1
CASSQGRAGELFF	.	TRBV3-1	TRBJ2-2
CASSQEFRTHIGYTF	few	TRBV4-3	TRBJ1-2
CATSRDLLTVTEAFF	.	TRBV15	TRBJ1-1
CASSENWGHIFGYTF	.	TRBV6-1	TRBJ1-2
CASFAIIGVSEQYF	.	TRBV6-1	TRBJ2-7
CASSLFPPSGGYYNEQFF	few	TRBV28	TRBJ2-1
CADRGPESTEAFF	.	TRBV7-2	TRBJ1-1
CATSDPRAVETQYF	few	TRBV24-1	TRBJ2-5
CSARGVGGRRGDTQYF	.	TRBV20-1	TRBJ2-3
CASSLGTQGEKLFF	.	TRBV7-9	TRBJ1-4